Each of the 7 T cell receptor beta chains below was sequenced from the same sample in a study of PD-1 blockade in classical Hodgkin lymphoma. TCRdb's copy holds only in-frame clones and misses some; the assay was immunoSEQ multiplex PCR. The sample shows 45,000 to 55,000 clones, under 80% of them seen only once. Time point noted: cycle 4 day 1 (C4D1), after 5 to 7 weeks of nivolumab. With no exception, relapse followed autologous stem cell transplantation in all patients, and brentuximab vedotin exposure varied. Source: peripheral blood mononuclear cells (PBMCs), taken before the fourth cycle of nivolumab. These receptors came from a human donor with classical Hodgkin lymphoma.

The CDR3, as DNA: TGTGCCAGTAGTATGGGGACCACGCACAATGAGCAGTTCTTC. It encodes CASSMGTTHNEQFF. The chain uses TRBV19 and TRBJ2-1; D possibly matches TRBD1 or TRBD2 (5 bases each). Trimming stripped 3 bases from V and 5 bases from J, with 11 bases between. This CDR3 is 14 amino acids long. Germline assignment: CDR1 LNHDA and CDR2 SQIVND (reference sequence). The whole variable domain, filled in from reference TRBV19 and TRBJ2-1, reads DGGITQSPKYLFRKEGQNVTLSCEQNLNHDAMYWYRQDPGQGLRLIYYSQIVNDFQKGDIAEGYSVSREKKESFPLTVTSAQKNPTAFYLCASSMGTTHNEQFFGPGTRLTVL.

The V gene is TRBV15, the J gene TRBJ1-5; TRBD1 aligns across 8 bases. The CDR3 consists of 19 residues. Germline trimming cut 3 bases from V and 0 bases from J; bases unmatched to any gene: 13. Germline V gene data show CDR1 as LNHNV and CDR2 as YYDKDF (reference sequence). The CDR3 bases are TGTGCCACCAGCAGGGCCCCGGGACAGGCTTTCAATAGCAATCAGCCCCAGCATTTT. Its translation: CATSRAPGQAFNSNQPQHF.

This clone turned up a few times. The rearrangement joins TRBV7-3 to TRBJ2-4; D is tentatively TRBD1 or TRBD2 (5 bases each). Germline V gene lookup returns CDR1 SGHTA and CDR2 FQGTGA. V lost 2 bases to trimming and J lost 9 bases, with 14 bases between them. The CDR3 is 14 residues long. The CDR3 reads CASSLQGTGSIQYF. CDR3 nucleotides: TGTGCCAGCAGCTTACAAGGGACGGGGAGCATTCAGTACTTC.

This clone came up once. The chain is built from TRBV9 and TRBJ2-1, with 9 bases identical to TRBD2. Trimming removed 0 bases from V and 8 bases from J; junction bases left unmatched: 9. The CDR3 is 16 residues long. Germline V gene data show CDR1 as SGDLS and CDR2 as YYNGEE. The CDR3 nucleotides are TGTGCCAGCAGCGTAGTAGTGCGGGAGGGCCTCGATGAGCAGTTCTTC. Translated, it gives CASSVVVREGLDEQFF.

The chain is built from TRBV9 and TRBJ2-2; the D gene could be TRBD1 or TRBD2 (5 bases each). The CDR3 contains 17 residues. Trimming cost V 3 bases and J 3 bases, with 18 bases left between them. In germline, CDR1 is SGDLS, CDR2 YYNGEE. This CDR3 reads CASSASAGGGYTGELFF. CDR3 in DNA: TGTGCCAGCAGCGCCTCCGCGGGTGGGGGATACACCGGGGAGCTGTTTTTT.

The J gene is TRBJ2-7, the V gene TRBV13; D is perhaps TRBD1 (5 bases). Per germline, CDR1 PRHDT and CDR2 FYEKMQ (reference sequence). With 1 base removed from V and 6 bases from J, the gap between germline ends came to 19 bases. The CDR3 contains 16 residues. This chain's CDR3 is CASSLVRGEVVGEQYF. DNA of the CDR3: TGTGCCAGCAGCTTAGTAAGGGGTGAGGTCGTCGGCGAGCAGTACTTC.

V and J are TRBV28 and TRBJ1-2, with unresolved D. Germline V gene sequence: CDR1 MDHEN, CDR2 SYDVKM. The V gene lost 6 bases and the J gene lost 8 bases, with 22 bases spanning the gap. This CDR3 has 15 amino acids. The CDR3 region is CASSLIPGSMVGYTF. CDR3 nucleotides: TGTGCCAGCAGCCTCATTCCAGGAAGTATGGTCGGCTACACCTTC.